This T cell receptor (beta chain) was found in a study of CD8+ T cells in alopecia areata. The authors extracted RNA and reverse transcribed it into cDNA as the sequencing template. Sequencing was performed with immunoSEQ multiplex PCR; in TCRdb, only in-frame clones are kept and a portion is missing. Of more than 200,000 clones in the sample, roughly 64% were seen once. The V gene lost 7 bases and the J gene lost 13 bases, with 19 bases spanning the gap. Germline assignment: CDR1 GTSNPN and CDR2 SVGIG (reference sequence). The length of the CDR3 is 11 residues. Treatment here: oral pan-JAK inhibitor, 5-10 mg twice daily.

The sample here was CD4+ T cells sorted from blood, taken at week 4, from a patient treated with tofacitinib. The chain carries TRBV30 and TRBJ2-5; tentatively, D is TRBD2 (6 bases). This receptor was taken from a human donor with alopecia areata. Here the CDR3 reads CAYRQPGLLYF. DNA of the CDR3: TGTGCCTACCGTCAACCGGGACTTCTGTACTTC.